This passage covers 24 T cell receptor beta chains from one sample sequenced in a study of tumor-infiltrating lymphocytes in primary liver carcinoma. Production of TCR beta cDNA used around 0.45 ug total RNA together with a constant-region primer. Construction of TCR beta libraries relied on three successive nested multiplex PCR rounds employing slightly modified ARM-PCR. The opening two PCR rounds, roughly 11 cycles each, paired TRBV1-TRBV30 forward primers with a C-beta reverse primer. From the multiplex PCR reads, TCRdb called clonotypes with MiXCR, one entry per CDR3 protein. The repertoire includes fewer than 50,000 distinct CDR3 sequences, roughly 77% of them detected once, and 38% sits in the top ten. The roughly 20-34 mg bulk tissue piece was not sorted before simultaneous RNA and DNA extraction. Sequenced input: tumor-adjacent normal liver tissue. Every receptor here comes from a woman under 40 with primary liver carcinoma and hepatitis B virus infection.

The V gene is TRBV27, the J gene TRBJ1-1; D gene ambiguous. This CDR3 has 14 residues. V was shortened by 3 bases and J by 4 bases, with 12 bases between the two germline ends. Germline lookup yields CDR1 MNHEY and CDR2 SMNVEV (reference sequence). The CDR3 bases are TGTGCCAGCAGTTTCTCATCGGGGATCACTGAAGCTTTCTTT. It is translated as CASSFSSGITEAFF.

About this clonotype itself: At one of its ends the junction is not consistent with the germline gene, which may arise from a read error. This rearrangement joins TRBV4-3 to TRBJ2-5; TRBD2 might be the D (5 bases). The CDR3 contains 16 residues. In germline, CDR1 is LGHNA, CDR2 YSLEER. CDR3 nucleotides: TGCTCCAGCAACCAAGACCGGACTGAGGCTGGATGGACCCAGTACTTC. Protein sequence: CSSNQDRTEAGWTQYF.

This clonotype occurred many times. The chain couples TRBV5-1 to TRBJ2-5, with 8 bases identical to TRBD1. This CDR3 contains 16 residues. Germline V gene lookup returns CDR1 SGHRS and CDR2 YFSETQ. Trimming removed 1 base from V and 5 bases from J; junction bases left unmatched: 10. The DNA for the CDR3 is TGCGCCAGCAGCTTGAAGCCAGGGGGCGTCGGGGAGACCCAGTACTTC. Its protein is CASSLKPGGVGETQYF.

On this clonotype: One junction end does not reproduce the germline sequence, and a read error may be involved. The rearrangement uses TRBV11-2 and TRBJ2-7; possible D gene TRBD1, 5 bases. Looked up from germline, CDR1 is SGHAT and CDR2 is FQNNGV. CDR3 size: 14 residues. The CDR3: CASSLDTFSYEQYF. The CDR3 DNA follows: TGTGCTAGCAGCCTGGACACCTTCTCCTACGAGCAGTATTTC.

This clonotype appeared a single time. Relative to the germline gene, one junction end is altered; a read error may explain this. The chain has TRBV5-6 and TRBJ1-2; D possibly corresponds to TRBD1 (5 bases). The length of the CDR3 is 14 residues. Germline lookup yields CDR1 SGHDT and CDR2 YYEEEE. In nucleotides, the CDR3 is TGTGCCAGCATCGCAGGGTATGGTGAGTATGGCTACAGCTTC. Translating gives CASIAGYGEYGYSF.

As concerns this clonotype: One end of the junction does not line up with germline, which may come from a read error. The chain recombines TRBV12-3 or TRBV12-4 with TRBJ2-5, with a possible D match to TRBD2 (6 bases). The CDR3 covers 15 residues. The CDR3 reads CASRTYSGSEETRYF. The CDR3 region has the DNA TGTGCCAGCAGAACGTACTCCGGGAGCGAAGAGACCCGGTACTTC.

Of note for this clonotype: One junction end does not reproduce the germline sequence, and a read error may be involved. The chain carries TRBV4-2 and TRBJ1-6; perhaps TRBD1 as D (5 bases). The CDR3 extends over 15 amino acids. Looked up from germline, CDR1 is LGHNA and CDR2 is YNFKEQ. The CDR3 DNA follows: TGTGCCAGCAGACACCTTTGGGGCGGTAATCCACCCCTCCACTTT. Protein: CASRHLWGGNPPLHF.

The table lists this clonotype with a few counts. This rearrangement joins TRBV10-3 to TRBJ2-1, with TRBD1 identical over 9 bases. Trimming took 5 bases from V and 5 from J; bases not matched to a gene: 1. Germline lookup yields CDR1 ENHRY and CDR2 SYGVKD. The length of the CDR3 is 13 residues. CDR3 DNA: TGTGCCATCAGTAGGACAGGGGACAATGAGCAGTTCTTC. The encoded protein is CAISRTGDNEQFF.

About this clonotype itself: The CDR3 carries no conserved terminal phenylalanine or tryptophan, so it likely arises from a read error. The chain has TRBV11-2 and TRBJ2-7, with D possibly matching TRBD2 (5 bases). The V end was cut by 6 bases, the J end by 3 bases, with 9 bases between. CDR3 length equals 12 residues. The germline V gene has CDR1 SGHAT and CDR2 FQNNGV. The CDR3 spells CASSPGGYEQYC. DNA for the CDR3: TGTGCCAGCAGTCCTGGAGGCTACGAGCAGTACTGC.

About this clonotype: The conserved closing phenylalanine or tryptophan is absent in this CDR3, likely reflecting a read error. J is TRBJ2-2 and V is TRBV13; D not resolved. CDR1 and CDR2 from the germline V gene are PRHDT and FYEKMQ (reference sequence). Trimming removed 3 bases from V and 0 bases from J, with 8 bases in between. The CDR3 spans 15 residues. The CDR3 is CASSFQIANTGELFS. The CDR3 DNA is TGTGCCAGCAGCTTCCAGATAGCGAACACCGGGGAGCTGTTTTCT.

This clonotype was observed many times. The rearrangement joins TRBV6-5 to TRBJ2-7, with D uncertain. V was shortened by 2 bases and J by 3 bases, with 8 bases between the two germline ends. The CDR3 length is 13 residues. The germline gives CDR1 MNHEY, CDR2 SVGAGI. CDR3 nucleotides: TGTGCCAGCAGTTACGACTCAGACTACGAGCAGTACTTC. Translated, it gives CASSYDSDYEQYF.

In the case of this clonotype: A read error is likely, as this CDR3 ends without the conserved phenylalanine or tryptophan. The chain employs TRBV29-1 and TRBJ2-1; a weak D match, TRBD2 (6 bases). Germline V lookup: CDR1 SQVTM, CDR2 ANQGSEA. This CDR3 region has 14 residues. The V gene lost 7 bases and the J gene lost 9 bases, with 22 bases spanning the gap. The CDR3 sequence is CSGAAGSLVGEQFI. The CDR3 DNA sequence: TGCAGCGGCGCTGCCGGGAGCTTAGTCGGTGAGCAGTTCATC.

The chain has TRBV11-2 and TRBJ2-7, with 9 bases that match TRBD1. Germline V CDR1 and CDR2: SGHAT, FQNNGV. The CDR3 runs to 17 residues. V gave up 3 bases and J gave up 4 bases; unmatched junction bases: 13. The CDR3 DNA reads TGTGCCAGCAGCTTTCACCCGGGACAGGGAGGGGGTTACGAGCAGTACTTC. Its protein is CASSFHPGQGGGYEQYF.

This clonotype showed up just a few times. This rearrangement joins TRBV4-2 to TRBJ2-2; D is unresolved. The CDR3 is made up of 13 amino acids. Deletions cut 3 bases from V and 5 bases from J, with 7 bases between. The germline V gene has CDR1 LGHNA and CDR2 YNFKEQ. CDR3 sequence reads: CASSHEWTGELFF. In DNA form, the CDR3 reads TGTGCCAGCAGCCACGAGTGGACCGGGGAGCTGTTTTTT.

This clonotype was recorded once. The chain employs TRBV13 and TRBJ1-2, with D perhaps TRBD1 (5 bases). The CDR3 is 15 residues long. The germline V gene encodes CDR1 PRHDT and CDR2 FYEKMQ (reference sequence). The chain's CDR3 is CPCSPRGGHGYGYTF. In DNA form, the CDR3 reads TGTCCCTGCAGCCCCCGTGGCGGACACGGCTATGGCTACACCTTC.

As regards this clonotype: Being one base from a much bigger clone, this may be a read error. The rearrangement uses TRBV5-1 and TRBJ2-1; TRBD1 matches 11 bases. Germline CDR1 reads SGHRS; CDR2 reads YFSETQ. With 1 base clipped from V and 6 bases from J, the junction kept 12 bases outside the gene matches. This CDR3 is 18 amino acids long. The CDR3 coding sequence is TGCGCCAGCAGCTTGTTTCATTCCCGGGACAGGGGGGGCAATGAGCAGTTCTTC. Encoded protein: CASSLFHSRDRGGNEQFF.

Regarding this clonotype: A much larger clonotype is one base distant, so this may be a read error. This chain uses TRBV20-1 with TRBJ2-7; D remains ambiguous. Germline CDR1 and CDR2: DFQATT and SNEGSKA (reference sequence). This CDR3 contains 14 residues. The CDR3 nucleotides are TGCGGTGCTAAGTCAGTAGGCCAGATTTACGAGCAGTACTTC. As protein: CGAKSVGQIYEQYF.

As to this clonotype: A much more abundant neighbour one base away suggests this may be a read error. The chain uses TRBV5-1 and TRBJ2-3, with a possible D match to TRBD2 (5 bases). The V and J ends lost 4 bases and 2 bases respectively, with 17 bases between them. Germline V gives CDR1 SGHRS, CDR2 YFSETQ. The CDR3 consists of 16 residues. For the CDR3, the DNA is TGCGCCAGCAGCAGGACCGGGATAGGAGTCACAGATACGCAGTATTTT. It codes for CASSRTGIGVTDTQYF.

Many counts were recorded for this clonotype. The CDR3 spells CASSLGRSGSYEQYF. As DNA, the CDR3 is TGTGCCAGCAGTTTAGGACGGAGCGGCTCCTACGAGCAGTACTTC. The V call is TRBV12-3 or TRBV12-4, the J call TRBJ2-7, with D tentatively TRBD2 (5 bases). There are 15 residues in the CDR3. Trimming left V 1 base short and J 0 bases short, with 10 bases between.

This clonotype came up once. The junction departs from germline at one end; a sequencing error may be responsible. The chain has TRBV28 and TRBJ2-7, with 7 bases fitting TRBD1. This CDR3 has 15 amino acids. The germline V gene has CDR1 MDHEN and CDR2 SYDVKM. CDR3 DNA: TGTGCCAGCAGTGATGGGACAGTGGATTCCTACGATCAGTACTTC. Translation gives CASSDGTVDSYDQYF.

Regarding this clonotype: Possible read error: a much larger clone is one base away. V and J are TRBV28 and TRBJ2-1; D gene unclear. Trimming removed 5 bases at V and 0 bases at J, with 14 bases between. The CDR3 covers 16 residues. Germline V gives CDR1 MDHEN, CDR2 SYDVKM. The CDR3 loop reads CASSRPSLGSYNEQFF. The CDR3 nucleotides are TGTGCCAGCAGTCGACCTTCACTTGGCTCCTACAATGAGCAGTTCTTC.

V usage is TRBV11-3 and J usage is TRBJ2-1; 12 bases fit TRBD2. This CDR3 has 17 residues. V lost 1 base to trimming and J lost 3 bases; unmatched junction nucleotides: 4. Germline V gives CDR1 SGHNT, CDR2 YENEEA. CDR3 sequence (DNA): TGTGCCAGCAGCTTAGGCCTACTAGCGGGAGGCTACAATGAGCAGTTCTTC. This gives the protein CASSLGLLAGGYNEQFF. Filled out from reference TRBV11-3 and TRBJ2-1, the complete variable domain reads EAGVVQSPRYKIIEKKQPVAFWCNPISGHNTLYWYLQNLGQGPELLIRYENEEAVDDSQLPKDRFSAERLKGVDSTLKIQPAELGDSAVYLCASSLGLLAGGYNEQFFGPGTRLTVL.

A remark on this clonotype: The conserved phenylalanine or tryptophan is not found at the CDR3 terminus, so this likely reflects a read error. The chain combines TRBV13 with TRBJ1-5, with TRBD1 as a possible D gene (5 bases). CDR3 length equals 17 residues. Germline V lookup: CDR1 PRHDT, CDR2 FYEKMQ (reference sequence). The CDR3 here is CASSLGRLGALGQPQHL. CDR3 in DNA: TGTGCCAGTAGCTTAGGCAGGTTAGGGGCGCTTGGTCAGCCCCAGCATCTT.

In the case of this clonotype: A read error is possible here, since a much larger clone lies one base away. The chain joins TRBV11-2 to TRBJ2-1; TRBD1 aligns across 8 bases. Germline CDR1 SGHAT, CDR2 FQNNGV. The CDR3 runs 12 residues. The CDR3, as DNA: TGTACCAGCAACTACGCGACAGGGGAGAAATTCTTC. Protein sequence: CTSNYATGEKFF.